The table lists the clone carrying this T cell receptor (beta chain) with many counts. What it binds is not known. This beta chain was picked up by a library intended for alpha chains and is off target, so its count carries little meaning. The data are from a study of spatial heterogeneity in lung cancer. Study information: Detection consistently yielded more beta chains than alpha chains.

V was clipped by 4 bases and J by 1 base, with 15 bases between them. The CDR3 sequence is 16 residues long. CDR1 is SEHNR, CDR2 FQNEAQ, per germline (reference sequence). The time point was: sample taken at primary tumor resection. Sequencing was performed on whole RNA extracted from tumor and nontumor lung tissue, or from frozen PBMC, and the material was left unsorted. Findings and caveats of the study: Counts of ubiquitous and regional expanded TCRs tracked ubiquitous and regional nonsynonymous mutations, respectively. Expanded intratumoral alpha and beta TCR counts tracked tumor mutation counts.

In TCRdb, the 5' RACE reads were re-called with MiXCR into one record per CDR3 protein. In the table there are 14,000 or so distinct CDR3 sequences, approximately 4.8% of which are singletons. This clonotype was obtained from a female donor with early-stage non-small cell lung cancer. The gene calls are TRBV7-9 and TRBJ2-3; either TRBD1 or TRBD2 may fit D (5 bases each). The source was lung tumor tissue, collected at surgery. This CDR3 reads CASSSGTGGGTDTQYF. As DNA, the CDR3 is TGTGCCAGCAGCTCTGGGACCGGAGGAGGCACAGATACGCAGTATTTT.